These 18 T cell receptor beta chains originate from one sample sequenced in a study of blood T cells in healthy people across ages (dated by TCRdb to the mid-2010s). Library method: 5' RACE. The listed sequencing device is Illumina HiSeq 2500. A second PCR of about 7 to 12 cycles was run with a J-beta primer mix and a sample-barcoded 5' primer. TCRdb passed the public sequencing reads through fastp at Q25 and MiXCR, retaining productive beta sequences. A single entry per CDR3 protein holds the most common genes and DNA from its merged rows. For this sample there are under 800,000 distinct CDR3 sequences; around 21% appear just once. 3.6% of the sample is held by the ten biggest clonotypes. Sequences were obtained from blood. These receptors were taken from a man aged 65-85 years in good health.

The chain is built from TRBV12-3 or TRBV12-4 and TRBJ2-1; 11 bases line up with TRBD1. The end of the DNA aligns better with TRBJ2-5, so the J call may be wrong. This CDR3 contains 17 residues. The CDR3 protein is CASSFRLGTGGAETQYF. The DNA for the CDR3 is TGTGCCAGCAGTTTTCGTCTCGGGACAGGGGGAGCGGAGACCCAGTACTTC.

This clonotype was recorded once. The chain is built from TRBV12-3 or TRBV12-4 and TRBJ2-1, with D possibly matching TRBD2 (6 bases). V was clipped by 6 bases and J by 1 base, with 13 bases between them. There are 15 residues in the CDR3. In DNA, the CDR3 is TGTGCCAGCAGCTACTTTGGGGGGTCCTACAATGAGCAGTTCTTC. This codes for CASSYFGGSYNEQFF.

The V gene is TRBV6-5, the J gene TRBJ1-2; no firm D call. This CDR3 contains 12 residues. Germline V gene sequence: CDR1 MNHEY, CDR2 SVGAGI. Trimming removed 5 bases from V and 8 bases from J, with 12 bases in between. Written as DNA, the CDR3 is TGTGCCAGCAGTGGCGTTACACGGGGCTACACCTTC. This codes for CASSGVTRGYTF.

This clonotype was observed a handful of times. The chain recombines TRBV29-1 with TRBJ2-5, with a tentative D call TRBD1 (6 bases). The J call may be faulty, since TRBJ2-7 better matches the DNA end. Per germline, CDR1 SQVTM and CDR2 ANQGSEA. CDR3 length: 13 residues. In nucleotides, the CDR3 is TGCAGCGTTCCAGGGGTCGATTCCTACGAGCAGTACTTC. Amino acid sequence: CSVPGVDSYEQYF.

This clonotype was observed a handful of times. The chain employs TRBV2 and TRBJ2-5; D is ambiguous. Trimming shortened V by 6 bases and J by 3 bases, and 14 bases separated the two germline ends. Germline CDR1 and CDR2: SNHLY and FYNNEI. The CDR3 loop spans 14 amino acids. The CDR3 is CASRGFYPEETQYF. The CDR3 DNA sequence: TGTGCCAGCAGGGGGTTCTACCCCGAAGAGACCCAGTACTTC.

There are a few counts of this clonotype. The V call is TRBV9, the J call TRBJ2-3; a possible D gene is TRBD1 (6 bases). The CDR3 consists of 16 residues. Germline V gene data show CDR1 as SGDLS and CDR2 as YYNGEE. V lost 3 bases to trimming and J lost 0 bases, with 14 bases between them. CDR3 in DNA: TGTGCCAGCAGCGCAGCGAGGGACATGAGCACAGATACGCAGTATTTT. Translating it yields CASSAARDMSTDTQYF.

The chain is built from TRBV7-9 and TRBJ2-7, with D possibly TRBD2 on 7 matching bases. There are 14 residues in the CDR3. The V gene's germline CDR1 is SEHNR and CDR2 FQNEAQ (reference sequence). V was clipped by 3 bases and J by 4 bases, with 13 bases between them. The chain's CDR3 is CASSFPGGAYEQYF. CDR3 sequence (DNA): TGTGCCAGCAGCTTCCCGGGGGGCGCTTACGAGCAGTACTTC.

The sample holds many counts of this clonotype. The chain is built from TRBV6-2 or TRBV6-3 and TRBJ2-7, with D uncertain. The V and J ends lost 6 bases and 0 bases respectively, with 15 bases between them. Per germline, CDR1 MNHEY and CDR2 SVGEGT. The CDR3 covers 15 residues. The CDR3 loop reads CASRRIISPSYEQYF. CDR3 sequence (DNA): TGTGCCAGCAGGAGAATAATTTCACCCTCCTACGAGCAGTACTTC.

This clonotype was recorded at least ten times. The chain recombines TRBV7-9 with TRBJ2-5; D is possibly TRBD2 (6 bases). V was cut by 6 bases and J by 5 bases, with 13 bases left in between. Germline values: CDR1 SEHNR, CDR2 FQNEAQ (reference sequence). The CDR3 length is 13 residues. The DNA of the CDR3 is TGTGCCAGCAGTGCAGGGACTTCGGAGACCCAGTACTTC. This translates into CASSAGTSETQYF.

This clonotype has a handful of counts. V is TRBV20-1 and J is TRBJ2-3; D gene ambiguous. This CDR3 spans 14 amino acids. V was shortened by 5 bases and J by 6 bases, with 18 bases between the two germline ends. The germline V gene encodes CDR1 DFQATT and CDR2 SNEGSKA (reference sequence). CDR3 nucleotides: TGCAGTGCTCCCCCGCCCAAAAGGACCGATACGCAGTATTTT. Protein: CSAPPPKRTDTQYF.

This clonotype was observed a few times. The chain combines TRBV29-1 with TRBJ2-1; TRBD2 aligns across 11 bases. The ends lost 0 bases at V and 9 bases at J; junction bases unmatched: 10. The CDR3 runs 16 residues. Germline V gene data show CDR1 as SQVTM and CDR2 as ANQGSEA. In DNA form, the CDR3 reads TGCAGCGTTGAAGACCTGCCGGGACTAGCGGCGTCTGAGCAGTTCTTC. Amino acids: CSVEDLPGLAASEQFF.

This clonotype was seen a handful of times. This chain connects TRBV6-2 or TRBV6-3 to TRBJ1-5, with D uncertain. This CDR3 is built from 16 residues. Germline V lookup: CDR1 MNHEY, CDR2 SVGEGT. V was cut by 2 bases and J by 5 bases, with 16 bases left in between. In DNA, the CDR3 is TGTGCCAGCAGTTACGACCTTCTAGGATCTGATCAGCCCCAGCATTTT. Encoded protein: CASSYDLLGSDQPQHF.

This clonotype came up a few times. The V and J genes are TRBV3-1 and TRBJ2-1; 8 bases fit TRBD1. CDR3 length equals 15 residues. The V and J ends lost 5 bases and 4 bases, in that order; junction bases with no gene match: 7. In germline, CDR1 is LGHDT, CDR2 YNNKEL (reference sequence). In nucleotides, the CDR3 is TGTGCCAGCAGCGGACAGGGAGTGACTTACAATGAGCAGTTCTTC. Its protein product is CASSGQGVTYNEQFF.

CDR3 amino acids: CATARTGGSYEQYF. Here the CDR3 DNA reads TGTGCCACGGCCAGGACAGGGGGTTCTTACGAGCAGTACTTC. This chain joins TRBV3-1 and TRBJ2-7, with 10 bases matching TRBD1. The ends lost 10 bases at V and 4 bases at J; junction bases unmatched: 10. Germline values: CDR1 LGHDT, CDR2 YNNKEL (reference sequence). The CDR3 totals 14 residues.

In this sample, this clonotype turned up many times. The V gene is TRBV13, the J gene TRBJ2-3; D unclear. V gave up 2 bases and J gave up 1 base, with 7 bases separating them. The CDR3 is 14 residues long. Germline assignment: CDR1 PRHDT and CDR2 FYEKMQ (reference sequence). The CDR3 nucleotides are TGTGCCAGCAGCTTACAGGCCCGCACAGATACGCAGTATTTT. This sequence encodes CASSLQARTDTQYF.

The rearrangement uses TRBV5-1 and TRBJ1-4; possibly TRBD1 for D (5 bases). V was shortened by 0 bases and J by 3 bases, with 9 bases between the two germline ends. CDR1 and CDR2 from the germline V gene are SGHRS and YFSETQ. The CDR3 length is 15 residues. CDR3 DNA sequence: TGCGCCAGCAGCTTGGAATGGGGCGCTAATGAAAAACTGTTTTTT. It specifies CASSLEWGANEKLFF.

The chain couples TRBV5-1 to TRBJ2-2; 10 positions match TRBD1. CDR1 is SGHRS, CDR2 YFSETQ, per germline. This CDR3 has 15 residues. V lost 6 bases to trimming and J lost 2 bases; unmatched junction nucleotides: 4. CDR3 coding DNA: TGCGCCAGCAAGCGGACAGGGGGAAACACCGGGGAGCTGTTTTTT. This sequence encodes CASKRTGGNTGELFF.

This clonotype was picked up a small number of times. V usage is TRBV11-3 and J usage is TRBJ1-1; tentative D call: TRBD1 (6 bases). Germline V lookup: CDR1 SGHNT, CDR2 YENEEA. V dropped 3 bases and J dropped 6 bases, with 11 bases sitting between them. The CDR3 is made up of 13 amino acids. The CDR3 DNA follows: TGTGCCAGCAGCTTTTCGGGACACCCTGAAGCTTTCTTT. Translating gives CASSFSGHPEAFF.